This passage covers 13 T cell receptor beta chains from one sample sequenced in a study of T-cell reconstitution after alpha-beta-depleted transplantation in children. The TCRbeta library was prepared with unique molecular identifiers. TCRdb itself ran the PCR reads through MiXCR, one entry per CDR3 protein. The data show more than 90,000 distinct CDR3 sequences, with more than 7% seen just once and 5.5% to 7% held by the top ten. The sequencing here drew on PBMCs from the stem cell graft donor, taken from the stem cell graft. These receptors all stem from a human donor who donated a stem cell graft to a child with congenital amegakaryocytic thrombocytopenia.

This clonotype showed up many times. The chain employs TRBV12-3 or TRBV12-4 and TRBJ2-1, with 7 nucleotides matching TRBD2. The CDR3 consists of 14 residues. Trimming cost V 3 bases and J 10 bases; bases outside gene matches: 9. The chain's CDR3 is CASSLGGRVTEQFF. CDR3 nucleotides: TGTGCCAGCAGTTTGGGAGGGAGGGTTACCGAGCAGTTCTTC.

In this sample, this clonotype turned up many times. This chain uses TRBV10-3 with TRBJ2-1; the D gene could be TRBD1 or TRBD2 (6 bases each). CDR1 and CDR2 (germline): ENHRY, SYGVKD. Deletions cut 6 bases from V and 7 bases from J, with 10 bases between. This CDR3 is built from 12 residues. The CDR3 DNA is TGTGCCATCAGCGGAGGGGGGAATGAGCAGTTCTTC. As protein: CAISGGGNEQFF.

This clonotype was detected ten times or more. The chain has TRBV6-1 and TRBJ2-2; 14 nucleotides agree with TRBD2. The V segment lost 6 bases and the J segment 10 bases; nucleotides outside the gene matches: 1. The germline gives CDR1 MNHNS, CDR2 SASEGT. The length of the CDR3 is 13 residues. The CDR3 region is CASRTSGRVELFF. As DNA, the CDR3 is TGTGCCAGCAGGACTAGCGGGAGGGTGGAGCTGTTTTTT.

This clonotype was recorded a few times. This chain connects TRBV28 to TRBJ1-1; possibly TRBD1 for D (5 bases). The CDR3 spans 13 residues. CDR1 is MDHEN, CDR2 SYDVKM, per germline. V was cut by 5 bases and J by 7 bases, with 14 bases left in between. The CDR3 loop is CASSRGVSGEAFF. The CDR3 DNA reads TGTGCCAGCAGTCGAGGGGTATCCGGTGAAGCTTTCTTT.

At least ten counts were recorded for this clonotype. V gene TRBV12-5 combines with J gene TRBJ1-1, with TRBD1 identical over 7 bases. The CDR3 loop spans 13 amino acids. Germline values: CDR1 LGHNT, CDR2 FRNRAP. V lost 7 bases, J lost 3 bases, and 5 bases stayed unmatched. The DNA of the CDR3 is TGTGCTAGTGCCGACAGGGAGGACACTGAAGCTTTCTTT. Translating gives CASADREDTEAFF.

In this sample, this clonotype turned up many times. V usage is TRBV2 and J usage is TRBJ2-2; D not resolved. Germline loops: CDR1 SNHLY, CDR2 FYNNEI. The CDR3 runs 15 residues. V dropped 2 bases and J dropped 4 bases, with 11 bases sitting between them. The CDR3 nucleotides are TGTGCCAGCAGTGAAAATTCGGCGGTCACCGGGGAGCTGTTTTTT. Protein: CASSENSAVTGELFF.

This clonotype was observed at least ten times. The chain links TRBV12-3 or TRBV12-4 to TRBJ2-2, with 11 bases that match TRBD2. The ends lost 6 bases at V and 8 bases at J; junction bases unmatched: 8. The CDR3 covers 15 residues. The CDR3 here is CASSWGTSGRGELFF. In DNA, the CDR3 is TGTGCCAGCAGCTGGGGAACTAGCGGGAGAGGGGAGCTGTTTTTT.

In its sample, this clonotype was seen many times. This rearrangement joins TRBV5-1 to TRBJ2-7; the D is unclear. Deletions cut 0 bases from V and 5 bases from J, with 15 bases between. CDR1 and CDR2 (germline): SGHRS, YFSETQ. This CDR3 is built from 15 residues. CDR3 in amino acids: CASSLDRTVKDEQYF. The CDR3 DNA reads TGCGCCAGCAGCTTGGACCGGACGGTGAAGGACGAGCAGTACTTC. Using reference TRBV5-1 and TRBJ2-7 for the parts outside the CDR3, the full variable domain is KAGVTQTPRYLIKTRGQQVTLSCSPISGHRSVSWYQQTPGQGLQFLFEYFSETQRNKGNFPGRFSGRQFSNSRSEMNVSTLELGDSALYLCASSLDRTVKDEQYFGPGTRLTVT.

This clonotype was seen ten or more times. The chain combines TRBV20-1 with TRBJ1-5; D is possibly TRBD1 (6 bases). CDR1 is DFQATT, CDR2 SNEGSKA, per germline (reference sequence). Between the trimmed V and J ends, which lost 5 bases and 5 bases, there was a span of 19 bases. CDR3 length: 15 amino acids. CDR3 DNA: TGCAGTGCTGCCCCGGGGGGAGGGGGTGATCAGCCCCAGCATTTT. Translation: CSAAPGGGGDQPQHF.

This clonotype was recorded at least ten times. CDR3 loop: CASSFTGLSNEQYF. CDR3 DNA sequence: TGTGCCAGCAGCTTTACAGGGTTAAGTAACGAGCAGTACTTC. The chain employs TRBV7-9 and TRBJ2-7; tentatively, D is TRBD1 (6 bases). Looked up from germline, CDR1 is SEHNR and CDR2 is FQNEAQ (reference sequence). This CDR3 has 14 residues. V was pared by 3 bases and J by 5 bases, with 14 bases between.

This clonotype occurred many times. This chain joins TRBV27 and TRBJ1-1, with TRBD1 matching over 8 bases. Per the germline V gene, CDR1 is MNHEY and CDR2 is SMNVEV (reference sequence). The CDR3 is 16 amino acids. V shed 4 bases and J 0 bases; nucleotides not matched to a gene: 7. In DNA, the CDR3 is TGTGCCAGCAGTTCACCTCGGACAGGGTTGAACACTGAAGCTTTCTTT. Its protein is CASSSPRTGLNTEAFF.

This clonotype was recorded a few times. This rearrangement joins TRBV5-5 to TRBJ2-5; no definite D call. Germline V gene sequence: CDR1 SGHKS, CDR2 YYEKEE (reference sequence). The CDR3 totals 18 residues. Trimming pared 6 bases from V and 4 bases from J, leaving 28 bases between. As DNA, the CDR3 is TGTGCCAGCACCCTATCAAATCTGGCTGGTTTTGTGAGAGAGACCCAGTACTTC. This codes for CASTLSNLAGFVRETQYF.

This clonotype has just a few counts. CDR3 residues: CASSGGLAGSSYEQYF. The CDR3, as DNA: TGTGCCAGCAGCGGAGGACTAGCGGGATCCTCCTACGAGCAGTACTTC. The gene calls are TRBV5-6 and TRBJ2-7; 12 bases line up with TRBD2. V dropped 4 bases and J dropped 0; count of bases not matched to a gene: 5. Germline CDR1 and CDR2: SGHDT and YYEEEE. The CDR3 sequence is 16 residues long.